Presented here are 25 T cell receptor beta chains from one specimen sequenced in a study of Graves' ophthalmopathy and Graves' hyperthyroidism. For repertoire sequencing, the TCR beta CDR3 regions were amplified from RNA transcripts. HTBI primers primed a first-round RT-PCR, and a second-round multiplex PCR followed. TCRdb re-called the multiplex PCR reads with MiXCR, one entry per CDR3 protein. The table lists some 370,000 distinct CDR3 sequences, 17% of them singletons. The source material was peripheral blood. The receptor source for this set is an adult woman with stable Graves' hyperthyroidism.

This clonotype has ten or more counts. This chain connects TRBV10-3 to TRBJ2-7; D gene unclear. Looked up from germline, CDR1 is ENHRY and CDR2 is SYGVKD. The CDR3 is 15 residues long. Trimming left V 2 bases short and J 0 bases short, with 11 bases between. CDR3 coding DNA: TGTGCCATCAGTGAGGGGCCGGTCCGCTCCTACGAGCAGTACTTC. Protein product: CAISEGPVRSYEQYF.

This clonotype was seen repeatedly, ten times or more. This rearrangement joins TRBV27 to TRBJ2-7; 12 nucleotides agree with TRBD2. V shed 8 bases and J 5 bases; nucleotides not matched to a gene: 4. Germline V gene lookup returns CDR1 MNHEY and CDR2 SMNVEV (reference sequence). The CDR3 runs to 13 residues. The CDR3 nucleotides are TGTGCCAGCGGACTAGCGGGATACCACGAGCAGTACTTC. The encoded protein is CASGLAGYHEQYF.

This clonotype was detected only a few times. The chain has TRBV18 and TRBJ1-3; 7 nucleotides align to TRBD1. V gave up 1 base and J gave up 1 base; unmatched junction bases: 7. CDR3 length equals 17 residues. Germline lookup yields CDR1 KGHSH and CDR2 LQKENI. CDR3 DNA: TGTGCCAGCTCACCACGGGACAGCACCCTTTCTGGAAACACCATATATTTT. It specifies CASSPRDSTLSGNTIYF.

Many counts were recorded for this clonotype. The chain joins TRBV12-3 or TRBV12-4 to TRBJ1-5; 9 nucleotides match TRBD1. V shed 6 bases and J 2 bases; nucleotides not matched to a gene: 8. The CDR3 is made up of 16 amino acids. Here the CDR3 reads CASRSGQGIGNQPQHF. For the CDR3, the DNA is TGTGCCAGCAGATCGGGACAGGGAATCGGCAATCAGCCCCAGCATTTT.

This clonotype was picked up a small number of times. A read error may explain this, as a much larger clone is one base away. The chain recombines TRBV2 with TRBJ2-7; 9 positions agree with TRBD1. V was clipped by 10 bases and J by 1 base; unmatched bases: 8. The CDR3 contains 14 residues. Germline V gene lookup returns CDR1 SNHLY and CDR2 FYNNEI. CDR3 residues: CAIRRTGDSYEQYF. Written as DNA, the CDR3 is TGTGCCATCAGACGGACAGGGGATTCCTACGAGCAGTACTTC.

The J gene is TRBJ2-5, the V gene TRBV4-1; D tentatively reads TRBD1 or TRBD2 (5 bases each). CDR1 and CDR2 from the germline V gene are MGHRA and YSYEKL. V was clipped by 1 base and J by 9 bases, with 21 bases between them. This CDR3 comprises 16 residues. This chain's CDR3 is CASSQGSLAKKGAQYF. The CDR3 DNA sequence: TGCGCCAGCAGCCAAGGGTCGCTAGCAAAAAAAGGGGCCCAGTACTTC.

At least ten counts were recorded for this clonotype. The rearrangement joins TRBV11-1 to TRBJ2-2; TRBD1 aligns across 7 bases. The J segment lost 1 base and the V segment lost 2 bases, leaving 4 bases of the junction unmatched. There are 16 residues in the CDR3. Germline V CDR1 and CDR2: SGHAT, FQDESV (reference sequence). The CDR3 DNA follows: TGTGCCAGCAGCTTAAGACAGGGAATGAACACCGGGGAGCTGTTTTTT. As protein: CASSLRQGMNTGELFF. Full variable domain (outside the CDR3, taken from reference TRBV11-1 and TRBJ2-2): EAEVAQSPRYKITEKSQAVAFWCDPISGHATLYWYRQILGQGPELLVQFQDESVVDDSQLPKDRFSAERLKGVDSTLKIQPAELGDSAMYLCASSLRQGMNTGELFFGEGSRLTVL.

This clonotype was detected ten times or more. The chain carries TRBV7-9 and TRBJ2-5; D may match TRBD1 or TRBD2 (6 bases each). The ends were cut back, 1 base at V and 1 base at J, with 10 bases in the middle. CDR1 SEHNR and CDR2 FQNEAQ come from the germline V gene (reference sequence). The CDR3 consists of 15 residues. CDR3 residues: CASSLGGGIQETQYF. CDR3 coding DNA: TGTGCCAGCAGCTTAGGAGGGGGGATCCAAGAGACCCAGTACTTC.

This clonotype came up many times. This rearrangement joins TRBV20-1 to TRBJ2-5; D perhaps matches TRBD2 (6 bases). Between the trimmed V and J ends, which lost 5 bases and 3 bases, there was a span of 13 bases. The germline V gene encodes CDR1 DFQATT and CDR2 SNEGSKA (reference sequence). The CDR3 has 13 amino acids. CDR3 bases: TGCAGTGCTTGCAGATGGGGGGAAGAGACCCAGTACTTC. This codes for CSACRWGEETQYF.

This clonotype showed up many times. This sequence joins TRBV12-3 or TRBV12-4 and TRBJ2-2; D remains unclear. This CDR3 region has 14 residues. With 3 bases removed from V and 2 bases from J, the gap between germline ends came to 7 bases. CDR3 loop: CASSLTENTGELFF. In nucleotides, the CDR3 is TGTGCCAGCAGTTTGACTGAAAACACCGGGGAGCTGTTTTTT.

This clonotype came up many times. CDR3 residues: CASSWGRTNSYEQYF. The CDR3 nucleotides read TGTGCCAGCAGCTGGGGGCGGACTAACTCCTACGAGCAGTACTTC. The chain recombines TRBV11-2 with TRBJ2-7; D may be TRBD1 or TRBD2 (6 bases each). The germline CDR1 and CDR2 sequences are SGHAT and FQNNGV. Deletions cut 4 bases from V and 0 bases from J, with 13 bases between. This CDR3 is 15 amino acids long.

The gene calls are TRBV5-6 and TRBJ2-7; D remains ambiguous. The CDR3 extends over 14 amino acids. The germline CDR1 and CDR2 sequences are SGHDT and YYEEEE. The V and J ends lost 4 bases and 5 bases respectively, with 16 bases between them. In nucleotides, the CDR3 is TGTGCCAGCAGCCTTATTGGTCCGGCAAACGAGCAGTACTTC. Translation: CASSLIGPANEQYF.

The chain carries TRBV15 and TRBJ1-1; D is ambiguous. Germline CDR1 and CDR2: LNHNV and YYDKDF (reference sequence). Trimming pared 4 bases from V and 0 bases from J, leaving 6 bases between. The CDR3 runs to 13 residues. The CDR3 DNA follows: TGTGCCACCAGCACCACACTGAACACTGAAGCTTTCTTT. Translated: CATSTTLNTEAFF.

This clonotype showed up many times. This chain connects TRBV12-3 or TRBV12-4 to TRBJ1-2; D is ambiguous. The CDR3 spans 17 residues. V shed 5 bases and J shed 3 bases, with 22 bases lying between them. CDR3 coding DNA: TGTGCCAGCAGTCACCCCGCCACGCAGGCCTCTTACTATGGCTACACCTTC. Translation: CASSHPATQASYYGYTF.

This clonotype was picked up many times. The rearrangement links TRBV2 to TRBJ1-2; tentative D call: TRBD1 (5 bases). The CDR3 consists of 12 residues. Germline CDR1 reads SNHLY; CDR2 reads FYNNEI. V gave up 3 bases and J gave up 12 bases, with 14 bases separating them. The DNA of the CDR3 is TGTGCCAGCAGTGATTGGGACCGGGGCAACACCTTC. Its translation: CASSDWDRGNTF.

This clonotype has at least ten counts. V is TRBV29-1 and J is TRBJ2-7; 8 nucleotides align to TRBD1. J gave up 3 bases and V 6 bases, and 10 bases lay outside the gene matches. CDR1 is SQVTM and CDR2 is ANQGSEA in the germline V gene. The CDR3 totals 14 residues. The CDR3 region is CSVIGQGFYYEQYF. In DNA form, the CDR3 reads TGCAGCGTGATCGGACAGGGTTTTTACTACGAGCAGTACTTC.

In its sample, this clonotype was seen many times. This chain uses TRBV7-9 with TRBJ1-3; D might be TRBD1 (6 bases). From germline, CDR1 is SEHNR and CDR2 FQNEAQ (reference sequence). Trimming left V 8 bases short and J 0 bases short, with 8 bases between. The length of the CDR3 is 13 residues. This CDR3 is CASVGGSGNTIYF. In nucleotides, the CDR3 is TGTGCCAGCGTAGGGGGCTCTGGAAACACCATATATTTT.

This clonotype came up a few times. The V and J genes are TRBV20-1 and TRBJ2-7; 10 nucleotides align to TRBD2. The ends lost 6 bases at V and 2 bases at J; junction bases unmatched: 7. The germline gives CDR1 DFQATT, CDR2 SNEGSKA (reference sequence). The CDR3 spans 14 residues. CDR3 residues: CSAALAGAPYEQYF. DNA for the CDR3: TGCAGTGCAGCTCTAGCGGGAGCTCCCTACGAGCAGTACTTC.

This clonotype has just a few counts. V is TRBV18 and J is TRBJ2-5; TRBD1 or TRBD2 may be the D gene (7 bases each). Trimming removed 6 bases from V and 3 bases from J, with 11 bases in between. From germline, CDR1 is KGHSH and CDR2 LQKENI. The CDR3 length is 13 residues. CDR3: CASSGGTEETQYF. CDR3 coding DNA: TGTGCCAGCTCCGGGGGGACAGAAGAGACCCAGTACTTC.

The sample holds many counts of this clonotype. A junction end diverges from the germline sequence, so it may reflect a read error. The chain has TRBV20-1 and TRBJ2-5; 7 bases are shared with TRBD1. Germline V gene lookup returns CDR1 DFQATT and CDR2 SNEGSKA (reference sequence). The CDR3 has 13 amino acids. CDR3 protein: CSAGEDRSETQYF. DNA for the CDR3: TGCAGTGCTGGAGAGGACAGGTCGGAGACCCAGTACTTC.

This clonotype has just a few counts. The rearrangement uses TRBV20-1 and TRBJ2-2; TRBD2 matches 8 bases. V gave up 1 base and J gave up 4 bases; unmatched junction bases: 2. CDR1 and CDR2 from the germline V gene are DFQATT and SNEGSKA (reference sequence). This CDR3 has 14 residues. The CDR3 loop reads CSARAAGGTGELFF. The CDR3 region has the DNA TGCAGTGCTAGAGCTGCGGGAGGCACCGGGGAGCTGTTTTTT.

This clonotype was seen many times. The DNA of the CDR3 is TGCAGCGTTGAGTGGAGGGGGCCTCACTATGGCTACACCTTC. This codes for CSVEWRGPHYGYTF. The V gene is TRBV29-1, the J gene TRBJ1-2; TRBD1 matches 7 bases. Per the germline V gene, CDR1 is SQVTM and CDR2 is ANQGSEA. V was pared by 3 bases and J by 3 bases, with 7 bases of the junction left unmatched. CDR3 length: 14 residues.

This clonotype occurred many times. CDR3: CASSLQVLAGVGETQYF. The CDR3, as DNA: TGTGCCAGCAGTTTACAGGTCCTAGCGGGAGTGGGGGAGACCCAGTACTTC. The rearrangement uses TRBV12-3 or TRBV12-4 and TRBJ2-5; 10 nucleotides match TRBD2. The CDR3 loop spans 17 amino acids. J was trimmed by 5 bases and V by 2 bases; bases with no gene match: 11.

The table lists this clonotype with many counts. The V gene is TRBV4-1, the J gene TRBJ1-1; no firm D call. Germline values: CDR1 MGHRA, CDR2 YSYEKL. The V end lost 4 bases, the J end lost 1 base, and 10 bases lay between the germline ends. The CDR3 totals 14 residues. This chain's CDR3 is CASSLVKGNTEAFF. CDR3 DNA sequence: TGCGCCAGCAGCCTTGTAAAGGGGAACACTGAAGCTTTCTTT.

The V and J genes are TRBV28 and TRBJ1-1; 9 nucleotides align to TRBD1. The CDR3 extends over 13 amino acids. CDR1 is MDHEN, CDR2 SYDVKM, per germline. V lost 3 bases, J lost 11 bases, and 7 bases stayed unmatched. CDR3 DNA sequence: TGTGCCAGCAGTTTTACCGGGACAGGGATGGCTTTCTTT. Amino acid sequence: CASSFTGTGMAFF.